These 25 T cell receptor beta chains share one sample of origin, sequenced in a study of blood T cell repertoires in COVID-19. Clones were read by immunoSEQ multiplex PCR, and TCRdb kept only the in-frame ones, dropping some. Found here are around 140,000 clones, 80% to 90% of them singletons; the top ten hold 30% to 45%. What was sequenced was peripheral blood. Receptor source: a man aged 45-60 years who had recovered from COVID-19.

The chain couples TRBV19 to TRBJ1-2; maybe TRBD1 (5 bases). This CDR3 spans 16 amino acids. V was shortened by 6 bases and J by 8 bases, with 25 bases between the two germline ends. Germline values: CDR1 LNHDA, CDR2 SQIVND (reference sequence). The CDR3 here is CASSVSRGRVLEGYTF. The DNA for the CDR3 is TGTGCCAGTAGCGTGTCTCGCGGCAGGGTGTTAGAAGGCTACACCTTC.

Here the CDR3 DNA reads TGTGCCAGCAGCTTGCCTAAAAAAATTGGTCTGAGCTCCTACAATGAGCAGTTCTTC. Residues: CASSLPKKIGLSSYNEQFF. This sequence joins TRBV5-4 and TRBJ2-1; D is unresolved. V was clipped by 1 base and J by 0 bases, with 20 bases between them. Germline CDR1 is SGHNT and CDR2 is YYREEE (reference sequence). The CDR3 loop spans 19 amino acids.

The J gene is TRBJ2-7, the V gene TRBV6-2 or TRBV6-3; 8 bases agree with TRBD1. The junction had 1 base not matched to a gene; V was cut back by 5 bases and J by 4 bases. The CDR3 contains 12 residues. The germline CDR1 and CDR2 sequences are MNHEY and SVGEGT. CDR3 sequence: CASSRDRYEQYF. CDR3 sequence (DNA): TGTGCCAGCAGTCGGGACAGGTACGAGCAGTACTTC.

This sequence joins TRBV19 and TRBJ1-5; D is undetermined. Germline CDR1 reads LNHDA; CDR2 reads SQIVND (reference sequence). Trimming removed 0 bases from V and 0 bases from J, with 12 bases in between. The CDR3 has 17 amino acids. The CDR3 DNA sequence: TGTGCCAGTAGTATAGATCTGGCGGGATATAGCAATCAGCCCCAGCATTTT. Its translation: CASSIDLAGYSNQPQHF.

V usage is TRBV5-6 and J usage is TRBJ2-2; TRBD1 matches at 7 bases. Germline trimming cut 3 bases from V and 5 bases from J; bases unmatched to any gene: 4. The CDR3 sequence is 14 residues long. Germline CDR1 and CDR2: SGHDT and YYEEEE. DNA of the CDR3: TGTGCCAGCAGCTGGGACAGTACAACCGGGGAGCTGTTTTTT. It yields the protein CASSWDSTTGELFF.

The chain recombines TRBV19 with TRBJ2-2; 7 nucleotides agree with TRBD1. Trimming cost V 6 bases and J 4 bases; bases outside gene matches: 5. The germline V gene has CDR1 LNHDA and CDR2 SQIVND (reference sequence). The CDR3 runs 14 residues. The CDR3 is CASRRGPGTGELFF. The CDR3 nucleotides are TGTGCCAGTAGGAGGGGGCCTGGCACCGGGGAGCTGTTTTTT.

V and J are TRBV4-3 and TRBJ1-1, with D unresolved. The V and J ends lost 0 bases and 4 bases respectively, with 12 bases between them. The germline gives CDR1 LGHNA, CDR2 YSLEER. CDR3 length equals 15 residues. CDR3 DNA sequence: TGCGCCAGCAGCCAAGAATGGAGAAGTGGCACTGAAGCTTTCTTT. This gives the protein CASSQEWRSGTEAFF.

The chain has TRBV15 and TRBJ2-7; 8 bases fit TRBD1. CDR1 is LNHNV, CDR2 YYDKDF, per germline (reference sequence). Losses at the gene ends were 0 bases for V and 5 bases for J; bases not matched to a gene: 9. The CDR3 extends over 16 amino acids. The chain's CDR3 is CATSRERRQGSHEQYF. The CDR3 DNA sequence: TGTGCCACCAGCAGAGAGCGTAGACAGGGGTCCCACGAGCAGTACTTC. Supplemented by reference TRBV15 and TRBJ2-7, the full variable domain reads DAMVIQNPRYQVTQFGKPVTLSCSQTLNHNVMYWYQQKSSQAPKLLFHYYDKDFNNEADTPDNFQSRRPNTSFCFLDIRSPGLGDTAMYLCATSRERRQGSHEQYFGPGTRLTVT.

The J gene is TRBJ2-1, the V gene TRBV19; D is ambiguous. The CDR3 is 13 residues long. CDR1 and CDR2 from the germline V gene are LNHDA and SQIVND (reference sequence). Trimming shortened V by 5 bases and J by 3 bases, and 8 bases separated the two germline ends. CDR3 sequence: CASSSPGYNEQFF. In DNA, the CDR3 is TGTGCCAGTAGTTCCCCGGGCTACAATGAGCAGTTCTTC. The full variable domain, with the rest looked up from reference TRBV19 and TRBJ2-1, is DGGITQSPKYLFRKEGQNVTLSCEQNLNHDAMYWYRQDPGQGLRLIYYSQIVNDFQKGDIAEGYSVSREKKESFPLTVTSAQKNPTAFYLCASSSPGYNEQFFGPGTRLTVL.

CDR3 protein: CASSPGQDDEKLFF. CDR3 sequence (DNA): TGTGCCAGTAGTCCGGGACAGGACGATGAAAAACTGTTTTTT. The V gene is TRBV19, the J gene TRBJ1-4, with 8 positions matching TRBD1. This CDR3 spans 14 amino acids. CDR1 LNHDA and CDR2 SQIVND come from the germline V gene (reference sequence). After removal of 5 bases from V and 6 bases from J, the junction contained 5 bases not matched to a gene.

This sequence joins TRBV7-2 and TRBJ1-1; no definite D call. From germline, CDR1 is SGHTA and CDR2 FQGNSA. CDR3 size: 15 residues. V was clipped by 1 base and J by 1 base, with 10 bases between them. The CDR3, as DNA: TGTGCCAGCAGCTTAGACGCGGCCTCGAACACTGAAGCTTTCTTT. Protein sequence: CASSLDAASNTEAFF.

This sequence joins TRBV2 and TRBJ2-7, with 10 bases fitting TRBD1. The CDR3 is 15 residues long. Germline V gene sequence: CDR1 SNHLY, CDR2 FYNNEI. Trimming took 6 bases from V and 7 from J; bases not matched to a gene: 12. CDR3 in amino acids: CASRRPGTGEKEQYF. The CDR3 DNA is TGTGCCAGCAGGCGGCCCGGGACAGGGGAAAAGGAGCAGTACTTC.

The sample holds a few counts of this clone. V gene TRBV2 combines with J gene TRBJ1-1; 9 bases align to TRBD1. The germline CDR1 and CDR2 sequences are SNHLY and FYNNEI. The CDR3 is 12 residues long. Trimming took 5 bases from V and 8 from J; bases not matched to a gene: 3. The CDR3 is CASSLDRGEAFF. Written as DNA, the CDR3 is TGTGCCAGCAGTTTGGACAGGGGAGAAGCTTTCTTT.

CDR3 sequence reads: CAWRGGSSYNSPLHF. The CDR3 DNA reads as TGTGCCTGGAGAGGGGGCAGCTCCTATAATTCACCCCTCCACTTT. This chain links TRBV30 with TRBJ1-6, with TRBD1 identical over 7 bases. The germline gives CDR1 GTSNPN, CDR2 SVGIG (reference sequence). V dropped 3 bases and J dropped 0; count of bases not matched to a gene: 2. The CDR3 consists of 15 residues.

This chain links TRBV7-2 with TRBJ2-5, with TRBD2 matching over 9 bases. The V segment lost 2 bases and the J segment 5 bases; nucleotides outside the gene matches: 3. The CDR3 loop spans 14 amino acids. The germline CDR1 and CDR2 sequences are SGHTA and FQGNSA. In DNA, the CDR3 is TGTGCCAGCAGCTTAAGCGCGGGAGGGGAGACCCAGTACTTC. This sequence encodes CASSLSAGGETQYF.

With regard to this clone: The germline gene is not matched at one end of the junction; a read error may be the cause. V gene TRBV12-3 or TRBV12-4 combines with J gene TRBJ1-5; the D is unclear. The CDR3 loop spans 13 amino acids. The DNA of the CDR3 is TGTGCCAGCAGTTTAGCGGTCGGGTCGCCCCCGCATTTT. It is translated as CASSLAVGSPPHF.

The chain carries TRBV10-3 and TRBJ1-2, with D possibly TRBD1 on 5 matching bases. Per the germline V gene, CDR1 is ENHRY and CDR2 is SYGVKD. Trimming took 3 bases from V and 4 from J, leaving 15 bases between them. This CDR3 region has 15 residues. Here the CDR3 reads CAISEVSGSLYGYTF. The CDR3 nucleotides read TGTGCCATCAGTGAAGTGTCAGGGTCCCTCTATGGCTACACCTTC.

This chain links TRBV3-1 (or the pseudogene TRBV3-2) with TRBJ2-5, with unresolved D. Germline CDR1 and CDR2: LGHDT and YNNKEL (reference sequence). With 0 bases removed from V and 1 base from J, the gap between germline ends came to 9 bases. CDR3 length equals 15 residues. The CDR3, as DNA: TGTGCCAGCAGCCAAGAAGGTGGGCCCCAAGAGACCCAGTACTTC. It specifies CASSQEGGPQETQYF.

The gene calls are TRBV6-5 and TRBJ2-3; 8 nucleotides match TRBD1. The V and J ends lost 6 bases and 1 base, in that order; junction bases with no gene match: 3. The germline gives CDR1 MNHEY, CDR2 SVGAGI. The CDR3 covers 14 residues. CDR3 in DNA: TGTGCCAGCAGCGACAGGGGCGGCACAGATACGCAGTATTTT. Translated: CASSDRGGTDTQYF.

The chain has TRBV6-6 and TRBJ1-6; D is perhaps TRBD1 (5 bases). Trimming stripped 2 bases from V and 10 bases from J, with 12 bases between. Germline CDR1 MNHNY, CDR2 SVGAGI (reference sequence). This CDR3 is 14 amino acids long. The CDR3: CASSYGAVGSPLHF. Written as DNA, the CDR3 is TGTGCCAGCAGTTACGGGGCGGTTGGGTCACCCCTCCACTTT.

This clone showed up just once. Other nucleotide sequences in the sample specify the same CDR3. The V and J genes are TRBV7-2 and TRBJ2-5; TRBD2 matches 14 bases. The germline CDR1 and CDR2 sequences are SGHTA and FQGNSA. The length of the CDR3 is 15 residues. The J segment lost 2 bases and the V segment lost 5 bases, leaving 1 base of the junction unmatched. CDR3: CASSRTSGGQETQYF. The CDR3 coding sequence is TGTGCCAGCAGCAGGACTAGCGGGGGGCAAGAGACCCAGTACTTC.

The V call is TRBV10-2, the J call TRBJ2-1; 10 bases agree with TRBD1. The germline V gene encodes CDR1 WSHSY and CDR2 SAAADI. Germline trimming cut 7 bases from V and 6 bases from J; bases unmatched to any gene: 12. The CDR3 runs 16 residues. The CDR3 loop reads CASILAGQGFGNEQFF. CDR3 bases: TGCGCCAGCATATTAGCGGGACAGGGGTTTGGCAATGAGCAGTTCTTC.

This clone was found once. J is TRBJ1-6 and V is TRBV25-1, with a weak D call TRBD1 (5 bases). V was shortened by 2 bases and J by 10 bases, with 6 bases between the two germline ends. This CDR3 contains 12 residues. The germline V gene has CDR1 MGHDK and CDR2 SYGVNS. CDR3 sequence (DNA): TGTGCCAGCAGTGAAGGGGGGTCACCCCTCCACTTT. Its protein is CASSEGGSPLHF.

This clone was detected a few times. The chain links TRBV5-1 to TRBJ2-7; 8 bases are a match to TRBD1. Germline CDR1 reads SGHRS; CDR2 reads YFSETQ. The CDR3 contains 15 residues. V dropped 4 bases and J dropped 1; count of bases not matched to a gene: 7. CDR3 nucleotide sequence: TGCGCCAGCAGCGTCGACCGGGACAGGTCCTACGAGCAGTACTTC. It encodes CASSVDRDRSYEQYF. Using reference TRBV5-1 and TRBJ2-7 for the parts outside the CDR3, the full variable domain is KAGVTQTPRYLIKTRGQQVTLSCSPISGHRSVSWYQQTPGQGLQFLFEYFSETQRNKGNFPGRFSGRQFSNSRSEMNVSTLELGDSALYLCASSVDRDRSYEQYFGPGTRLTVT.

CDR3 in amino acids: CASSLIPAREDTEAFF. DNA of the CDR3: TGTGCCAGCAGCTTGATCCCCGCCAGGGAGGACACTGAAGCTTTCTTT. V usage is TRBV5-4 and J usage is TRBJ1-1; a weak D match, TRBD1 (5 bases). The CDR3 loop spans 16 amino acids. Germline CDR1 is SGHNT and CDR2 is YYREEE (reference sequence). The V end lost 1 base, the J end lost 3 bases, and 16 bases lay between the germline ends.